These T cell receptor beta chains were read from a single sample in a study of blood T cells in healthy people across ages. MiXCR, run by TCRdb on the 5' RACE reads, gives a single entry per CDR3 protein. The sample holds some 1.8 million distinct CDR3 sequences, approximately 40% seen once. The specimen sequenced was blood. The receptors derive from a human donor in good health. Each CDR3 is given with its conserved first and last residue. A D gene is named only where the DNA matches it firmly. Expanded clones get a size class; other rows say once, few or many, or leave the size out.

V gene	D gene	clone size	J gene	CDR3 DNA	CDR3 protein
TRBV11-2	NA	NA	TRBJ1-1	TGTGCCAGCAGCTTAGAGGAGGTGGAGGACCCACCTCTTGATTACACTGAAGCTTTCTTT	CASSLEEVEDPPLDYTEAFF
TRBV3-1	TRBD1	NA	TRBJ2-5	TGTGCCAGTGGACAGGGGGATCAAGAGACCCAGTACTTC	CASGQGDQETQYF
TRBV5-7	TRBD1	few	TRBJ2-5	TGTGCCAGCAGCTTGGGGGGACAGGGGGAACCCGGTCGATTCGTGCAGTACTTC	CASSLGGQGEPGRFVQYF
TRBV2	NA	NA	TRBJ2-7	TGTGCCAGCAGTGAAGTGTCGGAGAAACAGCTTAGATCTACCTACGAGCAGTACTTC	CASSEVSEKQLRSTYEQYF
TRBV12-3/TRBV12-4	TRBD1	NA	TRBJ1-5	TGTGCCAGCAGTTTTTCCGGGACAGGAGTAGATCAGCCCCAGCATTTT	CASSFSGTGVDQPQHF
TRBV20-1	NA	NA	TRBJ2-7	TGCAGTGCTAGGCGGGACGGTAGCGGCTACGAGCAGTACTTC	CSARRDGSGYEQYF
TRBV12-3/TRBV12-4	NA	few	TRBJ1-2	TGTGCCAGCAGTTTAGACGCCTGTGGCTACACCTTC	CASSLDACGYTF
TRBV11-2	NA	NA	TRBJ1-2	TGTGCCAGCAGCACGGGCCCTACCACGGGCTACACCTTC	CASSTGPTTGYTF
TRBV29-1	TRBD1	NA	TRBJ1-2	TGCAGCGTTGAAGATCCGGCAGGGGGCCATGGCTACACCTTC	CSVEDPAGGHGYTF
TRBV6-2/TRBV6-3	NA	NA	TRBJ2-7	TGTGCCAGCAGTCTAGACCACCCCGAGCAGTACTTC	CASSLDHPEQYF
TRBV11-2	NA	NA	TRBJ2-1	TGTGCCAGCACCCTTTCGGGCCCTGGGGACAATGAGCAGTTCTTC	CASTLSGPGDNEQFF
TRBV7-2	NA	many	TRBJ2-1	TGTGCCAGCAGCTTGTTTTCAGGGGTCTACAATGAGCAGTTCTTC	CASSLFSGVYNEQFF
TRBV7-3	NA	NA	TRBJ2-5	TGTGCCAGCAGCCCCCAAGGGACGGTCGGAGAGACCCAGTACTTC	CASSPQGTVGETQYF
TRBV29-1	NA	NA	TRBJ2-7	TGCAGCGTTGAGGACAACTCCTACAAGCAGTACTTC	CSVEDNSYKQYF
TRBV5-1	NA	NA	TRBJ2-3	TGCGCCAGCAGCTTGGGGACAGCGGGGACAGATATGCAGTATTTT	CASSLGTAGTDMQYF
TRBV7-9	NA	few	TRBJ1-2	TGTGCCAGCAGCTTAGTCGCGCAAGGGGATGGCTACACCTTC	CASSLVAQGDGYTF
TRBV20-1	TRBD2	NA	TRBJ2-3	TGCAGTGCTAGGGAACTAGCGGGGATGTCAGATACGCAGTATTTT	CSARELAGMSDTQYF
TRBV9	NA	NA	TRBJ2-6	TGTGCCAGCGCCCGGGACTTACTCTCTGGGGCCAACGTCCTGACTTTC	CASARDLLSGANVLTF
TRBV4-1	TRBD1	once	TRBJ2-1	TGCGCCAGCAGCCAAGATTTTACAGGGGAATACCTCGGAGACAATGAGCAGTTCTTC	CASSQDFTGEYLGDNEQFF
TRBV5-1	TRBD1	NA	TRBJ2-3	TGCGCCAGCAGCTTGGACTCACAGGGGGGCACAGATACGCAGTATTTT	CASSLDSQGGTDTQYF
TRBV12-3/TRBV12-4	TRBD1	once	TRBJ1-2	TGTGCCAGCAGTCCCAGCGCCGGGGACAGGGCAAACTATGGCTACACCTTC	CASSPSAGDRANYGYTF
TRBV4-3	NA	NA	TRBJ2-7	TGCGCCAGCAGCCAATTCCCCCCCCGTCCAGGGCAATTCGGTCGGAACGAGCAGTACTTC	CASSQFPPRPGQFGRNEQYF
TRBV20-1	NA	NA	TRBJ1-1	TGCAGTGCTAGATATGGACAGACTTATATGAACACTGAAGCTTTCTTT	CSARYGQTYMNTEAFF
TRBV28	TRBD1	NA	TRBJ2-7	TGTGCCAGCAGTTCTTCCTTAAACAGGGGGCGAATCGGCGAGCAGTACTTC	CASSSSLNRGRIGEQYF
TRBV29-1	TRBD2	few	TRBJ2-1	TGCAGCGTTGAAGATCGATCCGGACTAGCGGGTGGGAGGAATGAGCAGTTCTTC	CSVEDRSGLAGGRNEQFF
TRBV20-1	NA	few	TRBJ2-7	TGCAGTGCTAGAGATGACCGAAGCTCCTACGAGCAGTACTTC	CSARDDRSSYEQYF
TRBV28	NA	few	TRBJ1-2	TGTGCCAGCAGGACCCAGACAGAGGGCTATGGCTACACCTTC	CASRTQTEGYGYTF
TRBV2	NA	NA	TRBJ1-4	TGTGCCAGCAGCCCCGTAAGCCCTAATGAAAAACTGTTTTTT	CASSPVSPNEKLFF
TRBV6-1	NA	once	TRBJ1-4	TGTGCCAGCAGTGAAGACACAGGTTTGGAACTGTTTTTT	CASSEDTGLELFF
TRBV28	NA	few	TRBJ2-4	TGTGCCAGCAGTTTGGCCGTCGGAGGTGGCAAAAACATTCAGTACTTC	CASSLAVGGGKNIQYF
TRBV7-8	NA	NA	TRBJ2-1	TGTGCCAGCAGCTTAAACATGGCGGGGCACAATGAGCAGTTCTTC	CASSLNMAGHNEQFF
TRBV28	NA	NA	TRBJ1-2	TGTGCCAGCAGTCGCAGTAACAACTATGGCTACACCTTC	CASSRSNNYGYTF
TRBV7-3	NA	NA	TRBJ2-7	TGTGCCGGCAGCTTTGACTCGAGGGGCGAGCAGTACTTC	CAGSFDSRGEQYF
TRBV5-5	NA	NA	TRBJ2-1	TGTGCCAGCAGCGTGATGGGCTCCTACAATGAGCAGTTCTTC	CASSVMGSYNEQFF
TRBV2	NA	NA	TRBJ1-1	TGTGCCAGCAGTGAGAGCGACACTGAAGCTTTCTTT	CASSESDTEAFF
TRBV7-2	NA	NA	TRBJ2-5	TGTGCCAGCAGCCCCCCGGGCCTCCCGCGAGAGACCCAGTACTTC	CASSPPGLPRETQYF
TRBV6-5	TRBD2	once	TRBJ2-3	TGTGCCAGCAGTTACGGCCTAGCGGGGGGTCCCTTAACTGGGGATACGCAGTATTTT	CASSYGLAGGPLTGDTQYF
TRBV4-3	NA	few	TRBJ2-3	TGCGCCAGCAGCCAAGGAGGGGCGCGGGGAGATACGCAGTATTTT	CASSQGGARGDTQYF
TRBV4-2	TRBD2	NA	TRBJ2-5	TGTGCCAGCAGTCAAGCGTCGGCGGGGGTGGGGGAGACCCAGTACTTC	CASSQASAGVGETQYF
TRBV9	NA	few	TRBJ1-2	TGTGCCAGCAGCGCGAACCCGTCACGGGCGGGGTATGGCTACACCTTC	CASSANPSRAGYGYTF
TRBV5-1	NA	NA	TRBJ1-1	TGCGCCAGCAGCTTGGCGGCGGGGGACCCCATGAACACTGAAGCTTTCTTT	CASSLAAGDPMNTEAFF
TRBV27	NA	NA	TRBJ2-6	TGTGCCAGCAGAGAGGACCCTTCTGACCCTGGGCCCAACGTCCTGACTTTC	CASREDPSDPGPNVLTF
TRBV28	NA	NA	TRBJ1-6	TGTGCCAGCACTCCAGGCCGTGGGACCTATTCACCCCTCCACTTT	CASTPGRGTYSPLHF
TRBV4-3	TRBD1	many	TRBJ2-7	TGCGCCAGCAGCCAAGGGGACAGGGGGCTGGACGAGCAGTACTTC	CASSQGDRGLDEQYF
TRBV12-3/TRBV12-4	NA	NA	TRBJ2-1	TGTGCCAGCAGTTCGCCAGACACGATAGCTTTATGGCAGTTCTTC	CASSSPDTIALWQFF
TRBV11-2	NA	few	TRBJ2-2	TGTGCCAGCAGCCGTTGGGGGAAGCTACCCGCGAACACCGGGGAGCTGTTTTTT	CASSRWGKLPANTGELFF
TRBV28	TRBD1	NA	TRBJ2-1	TGTGCCAGCCAGGGGGCCGACTACAATGAGCAGTTCTTC	CASQGADYNEQFF
TRBV6-6	NA	once	TRBJ1-4	TGTGCCAGCAGCCGACCCCGGGGAGGCAAGTCTAATGAAAAACTGTTTTTT	CASSRPRGGKSNEKLFF
TRBV6-2/TRBV6-3	NA	few	TRBJ2-7	TGTGCCAGCAGTTACTTCTGGGGCGAGCAGTACTTC	CASSYFWGEQYF
TRBV10-3	NA	many	TRBJ1-2	TGTGCCATCAGTGAGTCGGTTGCAATATACTATGGCTACACCTTC	CAISESVAIYYGYTF
TRBV12-5	NA	few	TRBJ1-2	TGTGCTAGTGGGACGGGACTCCGACCCTACTATGGCTACACCTTC	CASGTGLRPYYGYTF